This T cell receptor (beta chain) was identified in a study of T cell repertoires in cytomegalovirus infection. Study at large: Recently identified HLA-C-restricted CMV epitopes and well-studied HLA-B-restricted CMV epitopes were used by the study. Indicated by public TCR beta signatures were CMV infection and matching HLA type.

The germline V gene has CDR1 SNHLY and CDR2 FYNNEI. This CDR3 is 15 amino acids long. After removal of 6 bases from V and 0 bases from J, the junction contained 7 bases not matched to a gene. Findings and caveats of the study: Carriers of CMV and the relevant HLA type were discriminated by public TCR beta frequency. The ex vivo response was dominated by HLA-C-restricted CMV-specific TCR beta clonotypes.

TCRdb independently ran MiXCR on the reads; one entry per CDR3 protein. The repertoire has about 130,000 distinct CDR3 sequences, approximately 30% of them found once; the top ten carry roughly 53%. This clonotype was recorded many times. Its antigen is not known. This sequence joins TRBV2 and TRBJ1-2, with TRBD1 identical over 7 bases. Sequenced here: CD8+ T cells from cultured PBMCs, sampled from culture after CMV antigen stimulation. This sequence originates from a human donor in good health (CMV status not recorded). Some clones in this sample may be carry-over from other donors' samples. CDR3 DNA: TGTGCCAGCAGAGACACAGGGGCCGCTAACTATGGCTACACCTTC. Translation gives CASRDTGAANYGYTF.